This T cell receptor beta chain was captured in a study of shared clonotypes between healthy human individuals. Study summary: Researchers assigned three CD4 naive, three CD4 memory, two CD8 naive and one CD8 memory plate to each donor.

The donors, all of them Caucasian adults, lived in Nashville, Tennessee. The authors divided CD4+ cells into CD45RA+ naive and CD45RA-negative memory subsets. Profiled with immunoSEQ multiplex PCR; TCRdb holds only in-frame clones, not every one. The table has around 1.4 million clones, just under 99% seen once. Details on this clone: Its antigen is unidentified.

With V trimmed by 6 bases and J by 7 bases, 10 bases remained unmatched. The germline V gene has CDR1 SNHLY and CDR2 FYNNEI. The CDR3 has 15 residues. Study outcomes and limitations: The study sampled only blood, and tissue repertoires likely differ.

Sequencing input: naive CD4+ T cells sorted from blood. Described subset: CD45RA+ positively selected. V gene TRBV2 combines with J gene TRBJ2-2; 8 bases line up with TRBD1. The sequence was collected from a man aged 25-45 years in good health. CDR3 bases: TGTGCCAGCAGCCGCGACAGGGGCCGGGACGGGGAGCTGTTTTTT. Its protein is CASSRDRGRDGELFF.